This T cell receptor beta chain was sequenced during a study of pediatric ulcerative colitis. The germline V gene has CDR1 PRHDT and CDR2 FYEKMQ (reference sequence). This CDR3 contains 15 residues. The germline V and J ends were trimmed by 4 bases and 2 bases, with 14 bases remaining between them. Clones were read by immunoSEQ multiplex PCR, and TCRdb kept only the in-frame ones, dropping some. The sample has about 64,000 clones, around 85% seen once. At colonoscopy, a blood sample was also collected. Sequenced sample: blood. The origin of this receptor is a boy under 18 with severe ulcerative colitis. This chain links TRBV13 with TRBJ2-5; D gene uncertain. The CDR3 DNA reads TGTGCCAGCAGCTCCCTCAGGAACCTACAAGAGACCCAGTACTTC. Its protein is CASSSLRNLQETQYF.